One and the same sample provided the 4 T cell receptor beta chains below, sequenced in a study of T cells in localized non-small cell lung cancer. The repertoire was sequenced with immunoSEQ multiplex PCR; TCRdb's copy has only in-frame clones and lacks some. The table includes 100,000 to 150,000 clones, 89% detected once. The material was peripheral blood, obtained before any cancer treatment. Receptor source: a female donor over 55 with stage I lung adenocarcinoma.

The rearrangement links TRBV6-5 to TRBJ2-7; D may be TRBD1 (6 bases). V gave up 6 bases and J gave up 0 bases, with 12 bases separating them. Germline values: CDR1 MNHEY, CDR2 SVGAGI. The CDR3 runs 14 residues. The CDR3 DNA reads TGTGCCAGCAGGAGGACAGACTTCTCCTACGAGCAGTACTTC. It encodes CASRRTDFSYEQYF.

The chain has TRBV5-1 and TRBJ2-3, with D hard to call. CDR3 length equals 13 residues. Trimming cost V 3 bases and J 2 bases, with 7 bases left between them. The germline CDR1 and CDR2 sequences are SGHRS and YFSETQ. The CDR3 is CASSSPVTDTQYF. CDR3 DNA sequence: TGCGCCAGCAGCTCCCCGGTCACAGATACGCAGTATTTT. Complete variable domain (other parts from reference TRBV5-1 and TRBJ2-3): KAGVTQTPRYLIKTRGQQVTLSCSPISGHRSVSWYQQTPGQGLQFLFEYFSETQRNKGNFPGRFSGRQFSNSRSEMNVSTLELGDSALYLCASSSPVTDTQYFGPGTRLTVL.

J is TRBJ1-3 and V is TRBV14; a weak D match, TRBD1 (6 bases). Germline V gene sequence: CDR1 SGHDN, CDR2 FVKESK. The CDR3 is 16 amino acids. V shed 0 bases and J shed 3 bases, with 12 bases lying between them. DNA of the CDR3: TGTGCCAGCAGCCAAGACCCCGAGGGGGTTGGAAACACCATATATTTT. As protein: CASSQDPEGVGNTIYF.

The rearrangement uses TRBV5-1 and TRBJ2-7, with 9 bases aligning to TRBD2. Germline V CDR1 and CDR2: SGHRS, YFSETQ. After removal of 4 bases from V and 5 bases from J, the junction contained 13 bases not matched to a gene. The CDR3 is made up of 16 amino acids. CDR3 protein: CASSRTGLAVGDEQYF. The CDR3 DNA is TGCGCCAGCAGCCGAACGGGACTAGCTGTAGGCGACGAGCAGTACTTC.